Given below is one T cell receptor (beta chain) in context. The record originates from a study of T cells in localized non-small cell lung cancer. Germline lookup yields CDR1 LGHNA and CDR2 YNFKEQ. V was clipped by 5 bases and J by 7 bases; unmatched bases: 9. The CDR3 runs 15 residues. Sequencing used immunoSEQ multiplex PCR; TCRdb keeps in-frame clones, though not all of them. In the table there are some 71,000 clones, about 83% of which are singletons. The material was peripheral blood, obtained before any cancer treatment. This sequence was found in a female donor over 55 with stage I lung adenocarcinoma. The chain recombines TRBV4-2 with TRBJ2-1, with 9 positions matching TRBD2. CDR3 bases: TGTGCCAGCAGCGCTACTAGCGGGCGGCTGAATGAGCAGTTCTTC. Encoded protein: CASSATSGRLNEQFF.